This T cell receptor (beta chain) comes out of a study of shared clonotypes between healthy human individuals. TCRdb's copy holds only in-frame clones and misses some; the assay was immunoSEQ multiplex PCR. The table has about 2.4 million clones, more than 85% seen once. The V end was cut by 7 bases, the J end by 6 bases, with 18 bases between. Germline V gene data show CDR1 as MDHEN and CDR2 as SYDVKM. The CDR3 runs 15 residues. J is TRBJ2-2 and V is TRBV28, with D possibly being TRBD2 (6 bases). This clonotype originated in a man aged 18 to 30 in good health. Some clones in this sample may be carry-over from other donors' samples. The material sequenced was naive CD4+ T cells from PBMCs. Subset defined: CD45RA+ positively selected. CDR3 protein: CASTLPGLLAGELFF. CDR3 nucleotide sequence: TGTGCCAGCACCCTACCGGGACTGCTGGCCGGGGAGCTGTTTTTT. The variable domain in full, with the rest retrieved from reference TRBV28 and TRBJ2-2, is DVKVTQSSRYLVKRTGEKVFLECVQDMDHENMFWYRQDPGLGLRLIYFSYDVKMKEKGDIPEGYSVSREKKERFSLILESASTNQTSMYLCASTLPGLLAGELFFGEGSRLTVL.